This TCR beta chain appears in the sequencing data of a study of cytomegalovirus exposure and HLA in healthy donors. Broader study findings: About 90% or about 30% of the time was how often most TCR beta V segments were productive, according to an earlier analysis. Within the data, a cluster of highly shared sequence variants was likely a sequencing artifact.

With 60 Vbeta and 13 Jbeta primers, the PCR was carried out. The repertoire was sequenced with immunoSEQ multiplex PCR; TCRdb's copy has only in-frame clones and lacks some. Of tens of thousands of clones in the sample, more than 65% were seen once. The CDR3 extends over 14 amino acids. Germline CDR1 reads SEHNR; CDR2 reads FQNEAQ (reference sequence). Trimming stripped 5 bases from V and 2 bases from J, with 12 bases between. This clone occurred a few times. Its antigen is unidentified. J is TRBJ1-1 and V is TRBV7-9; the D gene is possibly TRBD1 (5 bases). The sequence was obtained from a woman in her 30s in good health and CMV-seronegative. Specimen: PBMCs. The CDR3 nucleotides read TGTGCCAGCAGCCCCCGACAGTACAACACTGAAGCTTTCTTT. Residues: CASSPRQYNTEAFF.